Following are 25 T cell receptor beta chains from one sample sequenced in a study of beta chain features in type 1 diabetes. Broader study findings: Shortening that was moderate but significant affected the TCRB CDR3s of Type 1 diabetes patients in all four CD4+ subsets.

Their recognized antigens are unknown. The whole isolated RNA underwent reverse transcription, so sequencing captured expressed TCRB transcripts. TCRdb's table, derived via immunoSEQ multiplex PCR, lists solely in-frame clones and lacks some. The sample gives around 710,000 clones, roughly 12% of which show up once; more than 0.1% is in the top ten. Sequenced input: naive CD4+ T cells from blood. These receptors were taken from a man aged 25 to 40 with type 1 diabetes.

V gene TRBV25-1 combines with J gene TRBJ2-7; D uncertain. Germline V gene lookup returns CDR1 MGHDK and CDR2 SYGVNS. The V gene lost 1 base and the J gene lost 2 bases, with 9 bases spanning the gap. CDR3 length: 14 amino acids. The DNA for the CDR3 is TGTGCCAGCAGTGAATCAGGACGGGCCTACGAGCAGTACTTC. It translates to CASSESGRAYEQYF.

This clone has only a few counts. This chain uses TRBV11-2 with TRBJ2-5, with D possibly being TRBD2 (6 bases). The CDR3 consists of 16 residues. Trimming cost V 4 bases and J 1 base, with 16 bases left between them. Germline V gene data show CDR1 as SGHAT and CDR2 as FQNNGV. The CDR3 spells CASSSVGAGFQETQYF. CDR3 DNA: TGTGCCAGCAGCTCAGTAGGAGCGGGTTTCCAAGAGACCCAGTACTTC.

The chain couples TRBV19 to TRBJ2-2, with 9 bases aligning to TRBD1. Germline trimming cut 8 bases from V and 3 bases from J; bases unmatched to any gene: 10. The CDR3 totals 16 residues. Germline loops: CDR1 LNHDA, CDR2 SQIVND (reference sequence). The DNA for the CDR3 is TGTGCCAGTTTCCCGGGGGGACAGGGCGACACCGGGGAGCTGTTTTTT. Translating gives CASFPGGQGDTGELFF.

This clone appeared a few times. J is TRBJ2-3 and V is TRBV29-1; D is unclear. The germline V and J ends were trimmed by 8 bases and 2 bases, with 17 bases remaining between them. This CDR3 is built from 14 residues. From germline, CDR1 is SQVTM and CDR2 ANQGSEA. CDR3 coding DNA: TGCAGCTCCACCCCGGTAAACCCCACAGATACGCAGTATTTT. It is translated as CSSTPVNPTDTQYF.

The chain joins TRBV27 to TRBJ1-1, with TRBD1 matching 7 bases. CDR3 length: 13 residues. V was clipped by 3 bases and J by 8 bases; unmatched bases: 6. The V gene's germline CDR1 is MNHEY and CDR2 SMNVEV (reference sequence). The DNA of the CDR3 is TGTGCCAGCAGTTTGACAGGGACTGGCGAAGCTTTCTTT. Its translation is CASSLTGTGEAFF.

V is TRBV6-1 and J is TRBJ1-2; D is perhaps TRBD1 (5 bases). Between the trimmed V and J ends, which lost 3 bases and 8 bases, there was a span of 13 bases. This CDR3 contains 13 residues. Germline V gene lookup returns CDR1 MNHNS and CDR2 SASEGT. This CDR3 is CASSEAGTWGYTF. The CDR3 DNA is TGTGCCAGCAGTGAGGCCGGGACCTGGGGCTACACCTTC.

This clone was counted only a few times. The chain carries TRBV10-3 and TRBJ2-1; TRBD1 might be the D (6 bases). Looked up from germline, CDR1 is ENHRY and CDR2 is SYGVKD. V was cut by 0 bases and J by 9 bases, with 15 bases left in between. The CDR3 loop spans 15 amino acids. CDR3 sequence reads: CAISESGAGSGEQFF. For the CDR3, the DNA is TGTGCCATCAGTGAGTCGGGGGCAGGGTCGGGTGAGCAGTTCTTC.

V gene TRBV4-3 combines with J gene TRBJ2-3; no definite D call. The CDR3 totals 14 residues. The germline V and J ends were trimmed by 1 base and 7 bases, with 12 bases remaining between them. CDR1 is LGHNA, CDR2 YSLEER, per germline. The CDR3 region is CASSQAAKGYTQYF. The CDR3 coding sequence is TGCGCCAGCAGCCAAGCCGCAAAGGGCTATACGCAGTATTTT.

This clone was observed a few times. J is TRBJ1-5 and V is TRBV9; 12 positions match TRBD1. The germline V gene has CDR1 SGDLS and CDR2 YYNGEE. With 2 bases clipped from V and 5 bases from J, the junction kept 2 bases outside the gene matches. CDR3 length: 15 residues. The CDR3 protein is CASSVGQGADQPQHF. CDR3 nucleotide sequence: TGTGCCAGCAGCGTGGGACAGGGGGCTGATCAGCCCCAGCATTTT.

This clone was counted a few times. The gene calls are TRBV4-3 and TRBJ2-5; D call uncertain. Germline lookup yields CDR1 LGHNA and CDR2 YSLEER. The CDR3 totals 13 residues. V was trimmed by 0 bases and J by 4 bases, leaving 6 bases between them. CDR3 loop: CASSQEPRETQYF. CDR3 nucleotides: TGCGCCAGCAGCCAAGAACCGCGAGAGACCCAGTACTTC.

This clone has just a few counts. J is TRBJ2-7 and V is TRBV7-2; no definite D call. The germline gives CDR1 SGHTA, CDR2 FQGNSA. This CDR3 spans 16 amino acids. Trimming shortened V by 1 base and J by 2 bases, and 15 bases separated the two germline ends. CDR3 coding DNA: TGTGCCAGCAGCTTAGTCCCTGGGAAGGCCCCCTACGAGCAGTACTTC. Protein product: CASSLVPGKAPYEQYF.

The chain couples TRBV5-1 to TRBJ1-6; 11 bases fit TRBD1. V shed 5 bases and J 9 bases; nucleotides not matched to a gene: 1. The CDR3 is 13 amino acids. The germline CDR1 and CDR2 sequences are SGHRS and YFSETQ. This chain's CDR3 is CASRGQGVSPLHF. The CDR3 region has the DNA TGCGCCAGCAGGGGACAGGGGGTTTCACCCCTCCACTTT.

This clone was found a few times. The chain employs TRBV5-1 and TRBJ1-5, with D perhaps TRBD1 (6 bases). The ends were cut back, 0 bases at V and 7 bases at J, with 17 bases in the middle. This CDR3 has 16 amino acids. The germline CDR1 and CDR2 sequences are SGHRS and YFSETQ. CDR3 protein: CASSLGTTGGGQPQHF. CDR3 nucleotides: TGCGCCAGCAGCTTGGGAACGACAGGAGGAGGCCAGCCCCAGCATTTT. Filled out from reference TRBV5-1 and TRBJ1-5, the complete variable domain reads KAGVTQTPRYLIKTRGQQVTLSCSPISGHRSVSWYQQTPGQGLQFLFEYFSETQRNKGNFPGRFSGRQFSNSRSEMNVSTLELGDSALYLCASSLGTTGGGQPQHFGDGTRLSIL.

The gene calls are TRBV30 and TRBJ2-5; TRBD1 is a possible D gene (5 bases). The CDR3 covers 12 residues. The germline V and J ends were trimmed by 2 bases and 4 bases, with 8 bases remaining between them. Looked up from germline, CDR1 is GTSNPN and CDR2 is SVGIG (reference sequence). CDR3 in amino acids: CAWSPGRETQYF. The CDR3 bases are TGTGCCTGGAGTCCAGGGCGAGAGACCCAGTACTTC. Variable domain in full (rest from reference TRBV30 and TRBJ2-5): SQTIHQWPATLVQPVGSPLSLECTVEGTSNPNLYWYRQAAGRGLQLLFYSVGIGQISSEVPQNLSASRPQDRQFILSSKKLLLSDSGFYLCAWSPGRETQYFGPGTRLLVL.

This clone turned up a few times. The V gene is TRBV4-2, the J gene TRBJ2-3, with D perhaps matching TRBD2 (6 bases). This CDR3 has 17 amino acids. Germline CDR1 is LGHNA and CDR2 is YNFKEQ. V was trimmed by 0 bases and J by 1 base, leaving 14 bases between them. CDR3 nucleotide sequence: TGTGCCAGCAGCCAAGAACCGCACGGGGGAGGCACAGATACGCAGTATTTT. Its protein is CASSQEPHGGGTDTQYF.

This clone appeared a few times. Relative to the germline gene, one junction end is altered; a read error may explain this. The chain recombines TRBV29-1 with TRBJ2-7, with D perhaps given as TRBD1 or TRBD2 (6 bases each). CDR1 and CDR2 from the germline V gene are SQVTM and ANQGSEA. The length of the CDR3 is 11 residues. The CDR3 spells CSVQLRGDHCF. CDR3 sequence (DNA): TGCAGCGTGCAGTTAAGGGGGGATCATTGCTTC.

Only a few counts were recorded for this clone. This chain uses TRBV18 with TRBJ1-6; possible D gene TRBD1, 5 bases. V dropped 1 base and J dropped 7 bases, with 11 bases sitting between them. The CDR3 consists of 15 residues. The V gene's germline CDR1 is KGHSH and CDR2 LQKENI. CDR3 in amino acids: CASSPQGGGNSPLHF. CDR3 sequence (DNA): TGTGCCAGCTCACCACAAGGTGGGGGGAATTCACCCCTCCACTTT. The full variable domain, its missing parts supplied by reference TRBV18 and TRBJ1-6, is NAGVMQNPRHLVRRRGQEARLRCSPMKGHSHVYWYRQLPEEGLKFMVYLQKENIIDESGMPKERFSAEFPKEGPSILRIQQVVRGDSAAYFCASSPQGGGNSPLHFGNGTRLTVT.

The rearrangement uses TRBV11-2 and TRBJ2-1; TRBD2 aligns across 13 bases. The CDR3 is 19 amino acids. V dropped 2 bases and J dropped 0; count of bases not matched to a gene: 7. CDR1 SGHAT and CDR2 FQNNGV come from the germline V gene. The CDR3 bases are TGTGCCAGCAGCTTACGGCCGGGACTAGCGGGGACCTCCTACAATGAGCAGTTCTTC. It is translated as CASSLRPGLAGTSYNEQFF.

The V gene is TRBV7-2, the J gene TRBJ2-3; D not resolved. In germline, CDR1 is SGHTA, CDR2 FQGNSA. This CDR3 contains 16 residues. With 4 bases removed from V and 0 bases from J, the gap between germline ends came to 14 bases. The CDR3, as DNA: TGTGCCAGCAGCTCCACCGGTGCTGATAGCACAGATACGCAGTATTTT. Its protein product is CASSSTGADSTDTQYF. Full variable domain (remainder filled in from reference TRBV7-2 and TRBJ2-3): GAGVSQSPSNKVTEKGKDVELRCDPISGHTALYWYRQSLGQGLEFLIYFQGNSAPDKSGLPSDRFSAERTGGSVSTLTIQRTQQEDSAVYLCASSSTGADSTDTQYFGPGTRLTVL.

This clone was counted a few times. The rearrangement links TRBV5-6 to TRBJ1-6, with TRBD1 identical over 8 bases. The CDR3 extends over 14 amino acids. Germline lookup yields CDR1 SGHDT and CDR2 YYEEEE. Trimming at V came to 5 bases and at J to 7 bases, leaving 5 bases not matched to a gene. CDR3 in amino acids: CASSLRGQNSPLHF. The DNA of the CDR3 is TGTGCCAGCAGTCTCAGGGGGCAGAATTCACCCCTCCACTTT.

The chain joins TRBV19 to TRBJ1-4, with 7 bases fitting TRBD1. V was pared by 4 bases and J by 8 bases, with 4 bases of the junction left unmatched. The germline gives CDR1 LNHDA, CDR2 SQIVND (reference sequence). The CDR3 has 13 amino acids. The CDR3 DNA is TGTGCCAGTAGTAATCAGGGGGGCGAAAAACTGTTTTTT. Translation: CASSNQGGEKLFF.

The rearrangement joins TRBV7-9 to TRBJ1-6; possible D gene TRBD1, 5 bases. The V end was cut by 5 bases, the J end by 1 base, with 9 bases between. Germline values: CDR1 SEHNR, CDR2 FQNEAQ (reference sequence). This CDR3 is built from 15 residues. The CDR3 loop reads CASSQPGSYNSPLHF. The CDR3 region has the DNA TGTGCCAGCAGCCAACCAGGGTCCTATAATTCACCCCTCCACTTT.

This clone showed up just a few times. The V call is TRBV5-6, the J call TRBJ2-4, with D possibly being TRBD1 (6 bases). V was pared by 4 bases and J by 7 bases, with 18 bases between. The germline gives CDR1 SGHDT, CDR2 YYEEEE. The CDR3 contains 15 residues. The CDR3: CASSRPGTLGNIQYF. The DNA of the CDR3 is TGTGCCAGCAGCAGGCCCGGGACACTGGGGAACATTCAGTACTTC.

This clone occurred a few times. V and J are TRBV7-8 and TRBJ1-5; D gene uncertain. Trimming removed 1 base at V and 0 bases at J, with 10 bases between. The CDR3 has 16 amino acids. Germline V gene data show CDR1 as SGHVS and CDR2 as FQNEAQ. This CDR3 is CASSLGPIYSNQPQHF. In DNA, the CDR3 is TGTGCCAGCAGCTTAGGGCCGATTTATAGCAATCAGCCCCAGCATTTT.

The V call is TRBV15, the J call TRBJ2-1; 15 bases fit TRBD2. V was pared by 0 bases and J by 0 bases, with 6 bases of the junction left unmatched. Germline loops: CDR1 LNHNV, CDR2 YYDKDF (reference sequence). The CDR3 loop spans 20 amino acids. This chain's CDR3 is CATSRDKGLAGGRSYNEQFF. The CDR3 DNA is TGTGCCACCAGCAGAGATAAGGGACTAGCGGGGGGACGCTCCTACAATGAGCAGTTCTTC.